This is a list of T cell receptor beta chains from one sample in a study of T cell changes during pregnancy in multiple sclerosis. The table came from immunoSEQ multiplex PCR; TCRdb's copy has only in-frame clones and leaves some out. The sample yields about 58,000 clones, 91% seen once. The starting material was CD4+ T cells from peripheral blood mononuclear cells, obtained after pregnancy. The receptors originated from a female donor in good health, enrolled as a control in a pregnancy study. CDR3s include the opening cysteine and the closing phenylalanine or tryptophan. The D gene is left open where the match is weak. Rows give clone size only sometimes, using once, few, many, or a class for an expanded clone.

abundance | j_gene | len | v_gene | d_gene | CDR3nt | CDR3aa
- | TRBJ1-3 | 17 | TRBV7-9 | - | TGTGCCAGCAGCTTAGGGGCAGGGCGAGATATTGGAAACACCATATATTTT | CASSLGAGRDIGNTIYF
few | TRBJ2-2 | 13 | TRBV6-4 | - | TGTGCCAGCAGTGAGGTCGGGACCGGGGAGCTGTTTTTT | CASSEVGTGELFF
- | TRBJ1-1 | 14 | TRBV2 | - | TGTGCCAGCAGCGTCCTGGGCATGCACACTGAAGCTTTCTTT | CASSVLGMHTEAFF
- | TRBJ1-3 | 15 | TRBV7-2 | - | TGTGCCAGCTGCCCGGTAGGGGGTTCGGGAAACACCATATATTTT | CASCPVGGSGNTIYF
- | TRBJ2-5 | 15 | TRBV6-4 | TRBD2 | TGTGCCACCACTGGACTAGCTTATCCCTTCGAGACCCAGTACTTC | CATTGLAYPFETQYF
- | TRBJ1-5 | 13 | TRBV4-1 | - | TGCGCCAGCAGCCAAGGGGGAGGTCAGCCCCAGCATTTT | CASSQGGGQPQHF
- | TRBJ1-5 | 16 | TRBV18 | - | TGTGCCAGCTCACCCTCCCCGACAGCTAGCAATCAGCCCCAGCATTTT | CASSPSPTASNQPQHF
- | TRBJ2-7 | 18 | TRBV5-1 | - | TGCGCCAGCAGCTTGGGTGGGGGGGGGCGGTCTGGTTCCTACGAGCAGTACTTC | CASSLGGGGRSGSYEQYF
- | TRBJ2-2 | 14 | TRBV19 | - | TGTGCCAGTAGTACGGGACTTATCACCGGGGAGCTGTTTTTT | CASSTGLITGELFF
- | TRBJ2-1 | 15 | TRBV4-2 | TRBD2 | TGTGCCAGCAGCCCGGAGCGGGGGCCATACAATGAGCAGTTCTTC | CASSPERGPYNEQFF
- | TRBJ1-6 | 14 | TRBV6-1 | - | TGTGCCAGCTCCGATAATCCCCCGGTTTCACCCCTCCACTTT | CASSDNPPVSPLHF
- | TRBJ1-4 | 16 | TRBV10-1 | TRBD1 | TGCGCCAGCAGTGCGCGCAGGACAGGGGTCAATGAAAAACTGTTTTTT | CASSARRTGVNEKLFF
- | TRBJ1-2 | 16 | TRBV5-5 | TRBD1 | TGTGCCAGCAGCTCACTGACCGGGACAGGGGACTCTGGCTACACCTTC | CASSSLTGTGDSGYTF
- | TRBJ2-1 | 12 | TRBV15 | - | TGTGCCACCAGCACCAGGGCGGATGAGCAGTTCTTC | CATSTRADEQFF
- | TRBJ2-1 | 14 | TRBV5-1 | - | TGCGCCAGCAGCTTGGACAGGGACTACAATGAGCAGTTCTTC | CASSLDRDYNEQFF
- | TRBJ2-3 | 13 | TRBV29-1 | TRBD1 | TGCAGCGCGGACAGGGTTAGCACAGATACGCAGTATTTT | CSADRVSTDTQYF
- | TRBJ1-2 | 17 | TRBV11-1 | - | TGTGCCAGCAGCCTAGCCCGAGGGTCCATCTCAAACTATGGCTACACCTTC | CASSLARGSISNYGYTF
- | TRBJ1-1 | 15 | TRBV6-5 | - | TGTGCCAGCAGTTATCTTAAAGGGGGAAGAACTGAAGCTTTCTTT | CASSYLKGGRTEAFF
- | TRBJ1-6 | 14 | TRBV7-3 | - | TGTGCCAGCAGTCCCGGCGGGGTTGATTCACCCCTCCACTTT | CASSPGGVDSPLHF
- | TRBJ2-1 | 12 | TRBV9 | - | TGTGCCAGCAGCGTAGAATTGAGTGAGCAGTTCTTC | CASSVELSEQFF
- | TRBJ2-5 | 12 | TRBV7-9 | - | TGTGCCAGCAGCTCCCTCGGGGAGACCCAGTACTTC | CASSSLGETQYF
few | TRBJ1-6 | 14 | TRBV11-3 | - | TGTGCCAGCAGCTTATCACAGGATTCTTCACCCCTCCACTTT | CASSLSQDSSPLHF
- | TRBJ2-7 | 15 | TRBV6-5 | TRBD2 | TGTGCCAGCAGCGGTAGCGGGGGAAGCTCCTACGAGCAGTACTTC | CASSGSGGSSYEQYF
- | TRBJ2-3 | 16 | TRBV7-8 | - | TGTGCCAGCAGCTTTGAGCGCGGGATTAGCACAGATACGCAGTATTTT | CASSFERGISTDTQYF
- | TRBJ1-6 | 18 | TRBV11-3 | TRBD1 | TGTGCCAGCAGCGGACAGGGGATTCGTATGAGTTCGAATTCACCCCTCCACTTT | CASSGQGIRMSSNSPLHF
- | TRBJ1-1 | 16 | TRBV4-2 | - | TGTGCCAGCAGCCAAGGGTTCAAGGGGGGGCCCCATGAAGCTTTCTTT | CASSQGFKGGPHEAFF
once | TRBJ1-2 | 14 | TRBV11-1 | - | TGTGCCAGCAGCCCGGGGGTCGAGAGGGGTGGCTACACCTTC | CASSPGVERGGYTF
- | TRBJ1-3 | 19 | TRBV9 | - | TGTGCCAGCACCGTCGGGAGCGGAGTTGCCCGAAGCTCTGGAAACACCATATATTTT | CASTVGSGVARSSGNTIYF
- | TRBJ2-7 | 14 | TRBV9 | TRBD1 | TGTGCCAGCAGCGTAGGACAGGGAATCTACGAGCAGTACTTC | CASSVGQGIYEQYF
- | TRBJ2-7 | 15 | TRBV6-5 | TRBD2 | TGTGCCAGCAGTCCGACTAGCGGGGGCACCTACGAGCAGTACTTC | CASSPTSGGTYEQYF
- | TRBJ1-2 | 15 | TRBV6-5 | - | TGTGCCAGCAGTTACTCTCGGGATATAAACTATGGCTACACCTTC | CASSYSRDINYGYTF
- | TRBJ1-1 | 14 | TRBV4-2 | - | TGTGCCAGCAGCCAAGTTCAGGGTTACACTGAAGCTTTCTTT | CASSQVQGYTEAFF
- | TRBJ1-1 | 13 | TRBV5-4 | TRBD1 | TGTGCCAGCAGCTTGGACAGGGGTACTGAAGCTTTCTTT | CASSLDRGTEAFF
- | TRBJ2-5 | 16 | TRBV4-3 | TRBD2 | TGCGCCAGCAGCCAAGTTTTTCGGGGGGGCCGGGAGACCCAGTACTTC | CASSQVFRGGRETQYF
- | TRBJ2-6 | 15 | TRBV6-1 | - | TGTGCCAGCAGTGTATCAGGCTCTGGGGCCAACGTCCTGACTTTC | CASSVSGSGANVLTF
- | TRBJ2-3 | 19 | TRBV5-5 | TRBD2 | TGTGCCAGCAGCTGGAGGACTAGCGGGGGAGATACTAGCACAGATACGCAGTATTTT | CASSWRTSGGDTSTDTQYF
- | TRBJ2-7 | 13 | TRBV6-6 | - | TGTGCCAGCAGAAACAGGGACTCCTACGAGCAGTACTTC | CASRNRDSYEQYF
once | TRBJ2-5 | 16 | TRBV30 | - | TGTGCCTGGAGTGCCGGGGGTGGAGGGGAGGAAGAGACCCAGTACTTC | CAWSAGGGGEEETQYF
- | TRBJ2-7 | 14 | TRBV19 | TRBD2 | TGTGCCAGTACCTCGACTAGCGGGCGCTACGAGCAGTACTTC | CASTSTSGRYEQYF
- | TRBJ2-7 | 13 | TRBV5-8 | - | TGTGCCAGCAGCCCCGGGACATTATACGAGCAGTACTTC | CASSPGTLYEQYF